This TCR beta chain was identified in a study of T cells after yellow fever vaccination. Study conclusions and caveats: The secondary T-cell response peaked on day 5, not day 15, but was weaker.

In its sample, this clonotype was seen a few times. Its antigen remains unidentified. It was through 5'RACE template switching that TCR cDNA was made, with a universal primer site and UMIs added. Via MiXCR, TCRdb re-called the 5' RACE reads, giving one row per CDR3 protein. The profile covers about 200,000 distinct CDR3 sequences, with more than 3% appearing a single time and around 3% taken by the ten largest. CDR3 size: 13 residues. Germline CDR1 SGHRS, CDR2 YFSETQ. The V end was cut by 1 base, the J end by 4 bases, with 8 bases between. The sample here was CD4+ T cells sorted from PBMCs, taken 10 days after the yellow fever booster vaccination. The genes are TRBV5-1 and TRBJ2-5, with TRBD1 as a possible D gene (5 bases). The TCR sequence derives from a man between 18 and 29 years old who received the YFV17D yellow fever vaccine. The DNA for the CDR3 is TGCGCCAGCAGCTTGCATAGGGGAGAGACCCAGTACTTC. This encodes CASSLHRGETQYF.